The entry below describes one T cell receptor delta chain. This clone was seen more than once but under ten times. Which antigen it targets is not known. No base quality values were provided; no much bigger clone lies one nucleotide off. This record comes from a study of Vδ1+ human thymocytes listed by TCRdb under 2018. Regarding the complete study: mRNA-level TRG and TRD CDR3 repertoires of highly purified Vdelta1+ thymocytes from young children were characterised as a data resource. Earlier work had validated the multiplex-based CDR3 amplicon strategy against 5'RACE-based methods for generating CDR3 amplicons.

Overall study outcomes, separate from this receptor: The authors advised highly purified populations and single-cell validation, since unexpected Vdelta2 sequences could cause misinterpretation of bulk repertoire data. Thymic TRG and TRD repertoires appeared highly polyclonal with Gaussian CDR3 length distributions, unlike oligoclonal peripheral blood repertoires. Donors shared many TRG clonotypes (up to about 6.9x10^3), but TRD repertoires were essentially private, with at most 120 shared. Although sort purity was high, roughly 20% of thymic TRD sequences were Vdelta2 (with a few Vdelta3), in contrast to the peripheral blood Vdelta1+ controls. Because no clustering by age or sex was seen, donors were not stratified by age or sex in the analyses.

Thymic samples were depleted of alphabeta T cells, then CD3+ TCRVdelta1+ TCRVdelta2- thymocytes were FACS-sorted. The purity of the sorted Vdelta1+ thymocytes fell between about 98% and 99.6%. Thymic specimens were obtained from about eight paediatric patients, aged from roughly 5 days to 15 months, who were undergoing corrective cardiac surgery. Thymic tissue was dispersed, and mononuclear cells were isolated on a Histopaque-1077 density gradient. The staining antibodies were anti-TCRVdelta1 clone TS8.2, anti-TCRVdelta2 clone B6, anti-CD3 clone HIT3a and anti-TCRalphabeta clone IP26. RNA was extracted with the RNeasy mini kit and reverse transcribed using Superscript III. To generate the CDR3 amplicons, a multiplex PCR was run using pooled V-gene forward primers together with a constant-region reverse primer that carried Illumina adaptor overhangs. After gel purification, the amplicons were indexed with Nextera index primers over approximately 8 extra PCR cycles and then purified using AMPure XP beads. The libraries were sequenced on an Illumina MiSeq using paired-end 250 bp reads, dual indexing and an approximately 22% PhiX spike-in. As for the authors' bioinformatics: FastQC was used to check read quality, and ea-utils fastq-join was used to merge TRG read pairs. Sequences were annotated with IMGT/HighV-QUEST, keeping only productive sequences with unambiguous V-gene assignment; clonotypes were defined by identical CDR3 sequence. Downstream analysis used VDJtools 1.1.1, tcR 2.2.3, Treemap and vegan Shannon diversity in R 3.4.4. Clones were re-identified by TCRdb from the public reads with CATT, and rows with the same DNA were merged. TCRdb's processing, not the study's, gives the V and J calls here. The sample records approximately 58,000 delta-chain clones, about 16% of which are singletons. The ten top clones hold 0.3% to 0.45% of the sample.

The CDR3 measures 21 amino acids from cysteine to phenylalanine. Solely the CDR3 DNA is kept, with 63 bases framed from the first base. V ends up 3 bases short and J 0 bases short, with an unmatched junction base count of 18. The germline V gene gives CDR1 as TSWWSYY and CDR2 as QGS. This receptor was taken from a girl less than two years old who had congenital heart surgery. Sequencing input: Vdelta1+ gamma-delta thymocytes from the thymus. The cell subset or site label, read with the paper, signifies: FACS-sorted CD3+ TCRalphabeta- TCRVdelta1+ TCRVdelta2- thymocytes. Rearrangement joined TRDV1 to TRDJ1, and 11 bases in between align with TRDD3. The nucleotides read TGTGCTCTTGGGGACTCTGGCCTCCGGGTTTGGGGGATACGGTACACCGATAAACTCATCTTT. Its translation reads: CALGDSGLRVWGIRYTDKLIF.